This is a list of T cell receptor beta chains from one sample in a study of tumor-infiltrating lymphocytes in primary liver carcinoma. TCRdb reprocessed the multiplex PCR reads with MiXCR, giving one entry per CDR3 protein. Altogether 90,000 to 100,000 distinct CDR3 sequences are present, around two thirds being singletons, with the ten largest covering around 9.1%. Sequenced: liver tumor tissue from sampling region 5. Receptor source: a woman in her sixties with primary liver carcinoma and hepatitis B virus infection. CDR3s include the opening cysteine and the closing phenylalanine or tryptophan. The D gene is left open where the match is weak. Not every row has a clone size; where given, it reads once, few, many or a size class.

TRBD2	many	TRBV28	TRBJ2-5	TGTGCCAGCAGTCCGATGGTCGGGAGGGCTGAAGAGACCCAGTACTTC	CASSPMVGRAEETQYF
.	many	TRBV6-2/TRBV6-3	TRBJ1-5	TGTGCCAGCAGGGGTGGAGAATACGCTAATCAGCCCCAGCATTTT	CASRGGEYANQPQHF
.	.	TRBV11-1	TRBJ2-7	TGTGCCGGCAGCCTTCGGACAGCAGGGCTACGCGAGCAGTACTTC	CAGSLRTAGLREQYF
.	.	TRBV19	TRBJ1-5	TGTGCCAGTAGTGTCGACGGAACAGAGAAGAATCAGCCCCAACATTTT	CASSVDGTEKNQPQHF
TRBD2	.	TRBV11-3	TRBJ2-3	TGTGCCAGCAACTCCAGGACTAGCACAGATATGCAGTATTTT	CASNSRTSTDMQYF
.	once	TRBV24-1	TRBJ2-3	TGTGCCACCAGTGATCCCAGCGCTAGCACAGATACACAGTATTTT	CATSDPSASTDTQYF
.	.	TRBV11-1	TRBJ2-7	TGTGCCAGCAGATTTGCCCAGGTCCTTATCAACGAGCAGTACTTC	CASRFAQVLINEQYF
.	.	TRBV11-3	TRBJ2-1	TGTGCCAGCAGCGCCGGGGCCTACAAGGAGCAATTCTTC	CASSAGAYKEQFF
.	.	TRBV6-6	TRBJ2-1	TGTGCCAGCAGTACCTCCAGCGGATCTTTCCACAATGAGCAGTTCTTC	CASSTSSGSFHNEQFF
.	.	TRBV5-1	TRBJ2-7	TGCGCCAGCGGCTTGGGGCAGTCTCCGCTCGAGCAGTACTTC	CASGLGQSPLEQYF
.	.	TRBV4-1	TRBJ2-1	TGTGCCAGCAGCCCGCTGGATCAGGGGCTCTCCTACAATGAGCAGTTCTTC	CASSPLDQGLSYNEQFF
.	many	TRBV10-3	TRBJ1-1	TGTGCCATCAGTGAGTCGGGTGTTAGGACTGAAGCTTTCTTT	CAISESGVRTEAFF
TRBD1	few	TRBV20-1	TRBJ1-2	TGCAGTGCTGTCAACCGGGACAGGGGGGTCTATGGCTACACCTTC	CSAVNRDRGVYGYTF
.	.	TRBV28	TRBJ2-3	TGTGCCAGCAGTCCCTCGGCTTATCGGGGCACAGGTACGCAGTATTTT	CASSPSAYRGTGTQYF
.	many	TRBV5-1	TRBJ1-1	TGCGCCAGCAGCCCCTACTCGGACTTGGGCACTGAAGCTTTCTTT	CASSPYSDLGTEAFF
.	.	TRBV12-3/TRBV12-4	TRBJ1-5	TGTGCCAGCAATTTAGCAGTGGTTAATCAGCCCCAACATTTT	CASNLAVVNQPQHF
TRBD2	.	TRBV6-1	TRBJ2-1	TGCGCCAGCAGCCTCCGGACGAGCGGGGCGAAACTCGCCTCCTACAATGAGCAGTTCTTC	CASSLRTSGAKLASYNEQFF
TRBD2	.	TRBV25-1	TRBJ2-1	TGTGCCAGCAGTGAACTCCAGGGGGCTAGCGGGAGAAATCACAATGAGCAGTTCTTC	CASSELQGASGRNHNEQFF
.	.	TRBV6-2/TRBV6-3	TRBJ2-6	TGTACCAGCAGTTACCACGGGGACTCTGGGGCCAACGTCCTGACTTTC	CTSSYHGDSGANVLTF
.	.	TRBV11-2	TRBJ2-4	TGTGTCAGCAGCTTTAGCGGCCTCAGGACAAGGGGCGTCTCGTACTTC	CVSSFSGLRTRGVSYF
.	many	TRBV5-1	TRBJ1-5	TGCGCCAGCAGCGAAGGAGGTGGCAATCAGCCCCAGCATTTT	CASSEGGGNQPQHF